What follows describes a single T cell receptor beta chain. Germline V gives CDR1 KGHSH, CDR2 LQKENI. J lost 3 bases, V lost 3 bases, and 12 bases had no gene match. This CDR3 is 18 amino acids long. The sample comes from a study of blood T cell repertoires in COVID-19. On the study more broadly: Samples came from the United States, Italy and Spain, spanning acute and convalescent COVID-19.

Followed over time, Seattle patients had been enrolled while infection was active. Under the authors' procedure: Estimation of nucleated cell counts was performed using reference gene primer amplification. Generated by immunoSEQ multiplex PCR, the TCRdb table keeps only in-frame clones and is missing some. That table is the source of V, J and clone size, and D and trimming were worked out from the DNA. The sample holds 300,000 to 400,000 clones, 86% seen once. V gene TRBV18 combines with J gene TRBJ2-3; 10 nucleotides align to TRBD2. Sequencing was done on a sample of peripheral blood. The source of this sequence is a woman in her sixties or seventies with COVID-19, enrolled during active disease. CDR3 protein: CASSPTPSGGGDTDTQYF. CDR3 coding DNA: TGTGCCAGCTCACCGACGCCTAGCGGGGGAGGAGATACAGATACGCAGTATTTT.